What follows is one T cell receptor beta chain and its context. Those enrolled, adults aged roughly 18 to 90 years, came from about two dozen US areas. The data derive from a study of blood T cell repertoires in COVID-19. Clones were sequenced by immunoSEQ multiplex PCR, and TCRdb holds only the in-frame ones, with some missing. The sample carries around 400,000 clones, roughly nine tenths recorded once. Germline loops: CDR1 LNHDA, CDR2 SQIVND (reference sequence). This CDR3 region has 16 residues. Trimming cost V 7 bases and J 5 bases; bases outside gene matches: 14. This chain links TRBV19 with TRBJ1-5; TRBD1 agrees at 7 bases. The sample comprised PBMCs or T cells enriched from blood (not recorded which). The receptor was derived from a woman aged 40 to 50 who had been exposed to COVID-19. The CDR3 DNA is TGTGCCAGTACCAACCCCAGGGGGGTAGAGGATCAGCCCCAGCATTTT. This codes for CASTNPRGVEDQPQHF.